One and the same sample provided the 16 T cell receptor beta chains below, sequenced in a study of CD8 T cells in ankylosing spondylitis. MiXCR was run by TCRdb on the 5' RACE reads, yielding one entry per CDR3 protein. The sample shows under 550,000 distinct CDR3 sequences, roughly a quarter of them seen only once. Antigen specificity for these receptors is unknown. Regarding the study as a whole: Ankylosing spondylitis blood appeared to be characterized by a TCR beta motif of about 8 highly homologous variants.

The sample taken for sequencing was blood, either unsorted or a sorted T cell fraction (not recorded which). The receptors stem from a male donor with ankylosing spondylitis.

This clonotype occurred a few times. The CDR3 loop is CASSPEGRFNYGYTF. The CDR3 DNA reads TGTGCCAGCTCACCTGAGGGGAGGTTCAACTATGGCTACACCTTC. V is TRBV18 and J is TRBJ1-2, with D maybe TRBD1 (5 bases). Germline V lookup: CDR1 KGHSH, CDR2 LQKENI. Trimming shortened V by 3 bases and J by 2 bases, and 13 bases separated the two germline ends. The CDR3 sequence is 15 residues long.

This chain connects TRBV27 to TRBJ2-7; TRBD1 might be the D (5 bases). CDR3 length: 14 residues. V was trimmed by 2 bases and J by 5 bases, leaving 13 bases between them. Germline V CDR1 and CDR2: MNHEY, SMNVEV (reference sequence). CDR3 in DNA: TGTGCCAGCAGTTTAGCGGCAGGGCGAAACGAGCAGTACGTC. As protein: CASSLAAGRNEQYV.

There are a few counts of this clonotype. The chain combines TRBV12-3 or TRBV12-4 with TRBJ1-3, with a tentative D call TRBD1 (6 bases). The CDR3 is 16 residues long. Trimming stripped 5 bases from V and 2 bases from J, with 16 bases between. The CDR3 nucleotides read TGTGCCAGCAGTCCTATACAGGGAGGCGCTGGAAACACCATATATTTT. This sequence encodes CASSPIQGGAGNTIYF.

The CDR3 nucleotides read TGCAGTCCCCAATCTAGGGAGGGTCTGGCCAAAAACATTCAGTACTTC. Its protein is CSPQSREGLAKNIQYF. The chain couples TRBV20-1 to TRBJ2-4; 7 positions match TRBD2. This CDR3 region has 16 residues. The germline V gene encodes CDR1 DFQATT and CDR2 SNEGSKA (reference sequence). V dropped 8 bases and J dropped 1; count of bases not matched to a gene: 14.

This rearrangement joins TRBV2 to TRBJ2-3; 9 positions agree with TRBD1. This CDR3 is built from 13 residues. The ends lost 5 bases at V and 9 bases at J; junction bases unmatched: 6. CDR1 is SNHLY, CDR2 FYNNEI, per germline. The CDR3 protein is CASSSLTGGTQYF. The DNA for the CDR3 is TGTGCCAGCAGTTCCCTGACAGGGGGAACGCAGTATTTT.

The chain links TRBV27 to TRBJ2-1; TRBD2 might be the D (6 bases). V dropped 2 bases and J dropped 5 bases, with 13 bases sitting between them. Germline V gene lookup returns CDR1 MNHEY and CDR2 SMNVEV (reference sequence). The CDR3 totals 15 residues. In nucleotides, the CDR3 is TGTGCCAGCAGTTTAAAGGCGGGATTCGACAATGAGCAGTTCTTC. This gives the protein CASSLKAGFDNEQFF.

This clonotype occurred a few times. This chain connects TRBV29-1 to TRBJ1-4, with D uncertain. The V end was cut by 3 bases, the J end by 2 bases, with 7 bases between. Germline CDR1 is SQVTM and CDR2 is ANQGSEA. The CDR3 loop spans 13 amino acids. For the CDR3, the DNA is TGCAGCGTTGAGGGCGGCACTAATGAAAAACTGTTTTTT. It codes for CSVEGGTNEKLFF.

The sample holds many counts of this clonotype. The chain is built from TRBV4-1 and TRBJ1-2; TRBD1 matches 9 bases. CDR1 MGHRA and CDR2 YSYEKL come from the germline V gene. V was pared by 5 bases and J by 3 bases, with 4 bases of the junction left unmatched. This CDR3 has 14 amino acids. CDR3 amino acids: CASSSWTGDYGYTF. CDR3 DNA: TGCGCCAGCAGCTCATGGACAGGGGACTATGGCTACACCTTC.

This chain's CDR3 is CATSDFGQGPTFF. CDR3 nucleotides: TGTGCCACCAGTGATTTCGGACAGGGGCCGACGTTCTTC. The rearrangement uses TRBV24-1 and TRBJ2-1; 9 bases line up with TRBD1. Trimming cost V 1 base and J 15 bases; bases outside gene matches: 6. The germline V gene has CDR1 KGHDR and CDR2 SFDVKD. The CDR3 spans 13 residues.

This chain links TRBV20-1 with TRBJ2-3; D may be TRBD2 (5 bases). Germline loops: CDR1 DFQATT, CDR2 SNEGSKA (reference sequence). This CDR3 has 13 amino acids. Deletions cut 2 bases from V and 6 bases from J, with 12 bases between. The CDR3 DNA follows: TGCAGTGCTAGACTAGCCCTCCAGGATACGCAGTATTTT. As protein: CSARLALQDTQYF.

For this clonotype: It may be a read error: a sequence one base away is much more abundant. J is TRBJ2-1 and V is TRBV15; a weak D match, TRBD1 (5 bases). This CDR3 contains 16 residues. Trimming took 0 bases from V and 0 from J, leaving 9 bases between them. CDR1 is LNHNV and CDR2 is YYDKDF in the germline V gene (reference sequence). CDR3 protein: CATSRDGASSYNEQFF. For the CDR3, the DNA is TGTGCCACCAGCAGAGATGGGGCGAGCTCCTACAATGAGCAGTTCTTC.

This clonotype was seen a few times. The rearrangement joins TRBV29-1 to TRBJ1-5; 9 positions match TRBD1. The CDR3 sequence is 12 residues long. The junction had 2 bases not matched to a gene; V was cut back by 6 bases and J by 5 bases. Germline loops: CDR1 SQVTM, CDR2 ANQGSEA. CDR3 sequence reads: CSVRQGDQPQHF. CDR3 nucleotides: TGCAGCGTCAGACAGGGGGATCAGCCCCAGCATTTT.

This sequence joins TRBV5-1 and TRBJ1-6; TRBD1 is a possible D gene (6 bases). The germline V and J ends were trimmed by 0 bases and 9 bases, with 13 bases remaining between them. The V gene's germline CDR1 is SGHRS and CDR2 YFSETQ. CDR3 length: 15 amino acids. CDR3 residues: CASSLGVRGSSPLHF. CDR3 coding DNA: TGCGCCAGCAGCTTGGGAGTAAGGGGGAGTTCACCCCTCCACTTT. The full variable domain, with the rest looked up from reference TRBV5-1 and TRBJ1-6, is KAGVTQTPRYLIKTRGQQVTLSCSPISGHRSVSWYQQTPGQGLQFLFEYFSETQRNKGNFPGRFSGRQFSNSRSEMNVSTLELGDSALYLCASSLGVRGSSPLHFGNGTRLTVT.

This chain connects TRBV24-1 to TRBJ2-2, with 7 bases aligning to TRBD2. CDR3 length equals 17 residues. Germline V gene sequence: CDR1 KGHDR, CDR2 SFDVKD. V dropped 0 bases and J dropped 2; count of bases not matched to a gene: 5. CDR3 sequence (DNA): TGTGCCACCAGTGATTTGGGGGGGAGGGCCAACACCGGGGAGCTGTTTTTT. Its protein product is CATSDLGGRANTGELFF.

The rearrangement uses TRBV20-1 and TRBJ1-1; no clear D gene. Germline V gene lookup returns CDR1 DFQATT and CDR2 SNEGSKA (reference sequence). The CDR3 has 14 residues. The germline V and J ends were trimmed by 1 base and 3 bases, with 12 bases remaining between them. CDR3 in amino acids: CSARGPGSDTEAFF. CDR3 DNA: TGCAGTGCTAGAGGGCCGGGATCAGACACTGAAGCTTTCTTT.

J is TRBJ2-1 and V is TRBV4-1; D uncertain. This CDR3 contains 16 residues. V was shortened by 1 base and J by 0 bases, with 10 bases between the two germline ends. CDR1 is MGHRA, CDR2 YSYEKL, per germline. This CDR3 reads CASSQGVVSSYNEQFF. The CDR3, as DNA: TGCGCCAGCAGCCAAGGGGTGGTCAGCTCCTACAATGAGCAGTTCTTC.